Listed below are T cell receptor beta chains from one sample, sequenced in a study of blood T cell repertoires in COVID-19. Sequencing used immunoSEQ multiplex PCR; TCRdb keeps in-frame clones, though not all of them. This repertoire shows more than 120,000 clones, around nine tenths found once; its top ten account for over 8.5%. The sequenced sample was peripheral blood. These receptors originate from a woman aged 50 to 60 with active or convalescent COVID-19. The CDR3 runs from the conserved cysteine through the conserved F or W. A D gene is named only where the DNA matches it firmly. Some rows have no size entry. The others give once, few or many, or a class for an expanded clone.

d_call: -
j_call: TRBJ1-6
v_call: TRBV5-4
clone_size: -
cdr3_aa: CASSLDPSSYNSPLHF
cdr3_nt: TGTGCCAGCAGCTTGGACCCTAGCTCCTATAATTCACCCCTCCACTTT

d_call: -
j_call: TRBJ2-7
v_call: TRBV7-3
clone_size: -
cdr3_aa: CASSPDSSYEQYF
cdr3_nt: TGTGCCAGCAGCCCCGACAGCAGCTACGAGCAGTACTTC

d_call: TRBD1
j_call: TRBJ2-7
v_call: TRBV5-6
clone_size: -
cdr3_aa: CASNLGDSPFREQYF
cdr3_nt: TGTGCCAGCAACTTAGGGGACAGTCCCTTTCGCGAGCAGTACTTC

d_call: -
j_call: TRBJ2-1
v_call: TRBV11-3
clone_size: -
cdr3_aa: CASSLDSAYNEQFF
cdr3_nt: TGTGCCAGCAGCTTGGACAGCGCCTACAATGAGCAGTTCTTC

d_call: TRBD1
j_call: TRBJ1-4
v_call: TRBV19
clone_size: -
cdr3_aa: CASQDRAVNEKLFF
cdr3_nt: TGTGCCAGCCAGGACAGGGCGGTTAATGAAAAACTGTTTTTT

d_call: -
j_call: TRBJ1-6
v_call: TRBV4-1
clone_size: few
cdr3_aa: CASSPDGHNNSPLHF
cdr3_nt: TGCGCCAGCAGCCCTGATGGGCACAACAATTCACCCCTCCACTTT

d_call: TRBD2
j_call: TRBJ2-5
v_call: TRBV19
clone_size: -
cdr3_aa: CASSIASGGPETQYF
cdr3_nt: TGTGCCAGTAGTATTGCTAGCGGGGGGCCAGAGACCCAGTACTTC

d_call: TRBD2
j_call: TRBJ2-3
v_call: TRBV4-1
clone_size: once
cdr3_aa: CASSLAGLPSTDTQYF
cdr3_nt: TGCGCCAGCAGCCTCGCGGGACTACCCAGCACAGATACGCAGTATTTT

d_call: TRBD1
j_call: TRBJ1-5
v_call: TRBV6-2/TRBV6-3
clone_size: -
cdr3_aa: CASSSRTGVHQPQHF
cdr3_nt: TGTGCCAGCAGTTCTAGGACAGGGGTACATCAGCCCCAGCATTTT

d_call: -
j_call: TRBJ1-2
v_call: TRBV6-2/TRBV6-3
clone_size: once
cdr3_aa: CASSHTEGGYGYTF
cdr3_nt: TGTGCCAGCAGTCACACGGAAGGGGGCTATGGCTACACCTTC

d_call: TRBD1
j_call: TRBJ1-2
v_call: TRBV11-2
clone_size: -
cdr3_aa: CASSSDRGLAYGYTF
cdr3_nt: TGTGCCAGCAGCTCCGACAGGGGGCTTGCCTATGGCTACACCTTC